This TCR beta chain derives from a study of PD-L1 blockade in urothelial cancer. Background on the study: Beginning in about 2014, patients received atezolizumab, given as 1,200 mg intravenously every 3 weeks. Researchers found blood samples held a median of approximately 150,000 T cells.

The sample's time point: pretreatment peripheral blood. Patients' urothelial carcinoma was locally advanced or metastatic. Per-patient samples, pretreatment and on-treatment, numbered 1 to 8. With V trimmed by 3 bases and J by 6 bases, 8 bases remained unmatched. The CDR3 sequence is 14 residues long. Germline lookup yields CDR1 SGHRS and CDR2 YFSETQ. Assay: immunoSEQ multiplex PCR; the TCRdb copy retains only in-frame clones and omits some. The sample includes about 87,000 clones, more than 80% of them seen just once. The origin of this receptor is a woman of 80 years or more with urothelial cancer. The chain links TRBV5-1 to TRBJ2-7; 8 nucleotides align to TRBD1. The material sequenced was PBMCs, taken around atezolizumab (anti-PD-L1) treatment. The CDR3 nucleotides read TGCGCCAGCAGCTATTGGACAGGGAGGCGCGAGCAGTACTTC. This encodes CASSYWTGRREQYF.